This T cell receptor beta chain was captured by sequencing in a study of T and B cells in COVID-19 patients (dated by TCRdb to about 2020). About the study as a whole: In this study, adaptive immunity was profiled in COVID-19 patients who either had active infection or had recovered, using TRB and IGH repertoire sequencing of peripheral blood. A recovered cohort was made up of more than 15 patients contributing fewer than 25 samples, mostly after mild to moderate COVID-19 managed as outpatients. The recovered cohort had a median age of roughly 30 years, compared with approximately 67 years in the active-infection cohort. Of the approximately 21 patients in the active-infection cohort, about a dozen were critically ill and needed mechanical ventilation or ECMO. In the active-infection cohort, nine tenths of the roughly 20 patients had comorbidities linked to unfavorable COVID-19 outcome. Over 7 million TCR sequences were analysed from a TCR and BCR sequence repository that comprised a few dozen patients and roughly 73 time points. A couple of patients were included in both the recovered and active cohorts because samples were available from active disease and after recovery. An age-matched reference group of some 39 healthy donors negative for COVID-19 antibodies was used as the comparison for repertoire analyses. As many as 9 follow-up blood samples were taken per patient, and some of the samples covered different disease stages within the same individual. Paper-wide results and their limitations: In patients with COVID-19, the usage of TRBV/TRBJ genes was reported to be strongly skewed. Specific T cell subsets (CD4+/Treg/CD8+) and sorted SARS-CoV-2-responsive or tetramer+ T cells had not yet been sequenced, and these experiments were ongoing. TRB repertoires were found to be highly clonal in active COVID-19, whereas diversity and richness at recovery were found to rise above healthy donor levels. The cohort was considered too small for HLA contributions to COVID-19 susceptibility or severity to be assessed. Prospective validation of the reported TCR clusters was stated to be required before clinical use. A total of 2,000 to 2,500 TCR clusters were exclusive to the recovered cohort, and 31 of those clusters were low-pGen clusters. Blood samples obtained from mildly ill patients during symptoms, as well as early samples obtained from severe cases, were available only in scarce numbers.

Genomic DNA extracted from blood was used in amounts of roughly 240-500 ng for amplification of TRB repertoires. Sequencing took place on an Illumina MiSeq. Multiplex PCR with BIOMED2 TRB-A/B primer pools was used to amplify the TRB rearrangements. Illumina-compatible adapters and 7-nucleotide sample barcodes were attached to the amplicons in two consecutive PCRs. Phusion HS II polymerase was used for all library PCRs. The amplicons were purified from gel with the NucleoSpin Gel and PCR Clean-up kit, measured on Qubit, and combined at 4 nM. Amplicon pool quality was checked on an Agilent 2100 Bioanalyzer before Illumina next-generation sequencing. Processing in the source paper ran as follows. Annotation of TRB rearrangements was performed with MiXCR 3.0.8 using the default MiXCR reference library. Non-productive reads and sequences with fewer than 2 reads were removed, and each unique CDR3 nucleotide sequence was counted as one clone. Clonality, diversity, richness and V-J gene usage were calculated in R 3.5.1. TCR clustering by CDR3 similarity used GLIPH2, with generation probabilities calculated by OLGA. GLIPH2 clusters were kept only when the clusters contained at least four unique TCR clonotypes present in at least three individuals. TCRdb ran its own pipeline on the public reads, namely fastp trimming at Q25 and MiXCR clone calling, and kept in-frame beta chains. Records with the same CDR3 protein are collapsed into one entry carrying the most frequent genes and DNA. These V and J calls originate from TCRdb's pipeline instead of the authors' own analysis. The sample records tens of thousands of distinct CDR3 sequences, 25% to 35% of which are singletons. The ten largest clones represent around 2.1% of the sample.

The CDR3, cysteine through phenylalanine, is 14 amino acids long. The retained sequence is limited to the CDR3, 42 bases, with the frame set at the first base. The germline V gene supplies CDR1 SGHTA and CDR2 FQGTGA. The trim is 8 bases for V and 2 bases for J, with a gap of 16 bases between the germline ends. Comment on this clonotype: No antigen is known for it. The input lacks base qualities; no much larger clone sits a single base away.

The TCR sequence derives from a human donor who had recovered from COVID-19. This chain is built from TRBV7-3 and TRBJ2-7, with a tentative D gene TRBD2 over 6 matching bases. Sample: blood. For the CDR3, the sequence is CASLLAGGTYEQYF. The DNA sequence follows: TGTGCCAGCCTACTCGCCGGGGGAACCTACGAGCAGTACTTC.